This passage covers 2 T cell receptor beta chains from one sample sequenced in a study of CD8+ T cells in alopecia areata. Treatment indicated: oral pan-JAK inhibitor, 5-10 mg twice daily. Extracted RNA was reverse transcribed into cDNA, the sequencing template. Clones were read by immunoSEQ multiplex PCR, and TCRdb kept only the in-frame ones, dropping some. The sample has about 250,000 clones, about 60% seen once. Material: CD4+ T cells sorted from blood, obtained around week 52, from a patient treated with tofacitinib. The receptors derive from a human donor with alopecia areata.

This clone showed up just a few times. The V call is TRBV9, the J call TRBJ2-2; unclear D gene. Per germline, CDR1 SGDLS and CDR2 YYNGEE. V gave up 0 bases and J gave up 6 bases, with 9 bases separating them. This CDR3 comprises 14 residues. The CDR3 sequence: CASSVAVMAGELFF. DNA of the CDR3: TGTGCCAGCAGCGTAGCGGTAATGGCCGGGGAGCTGTTTTTT.

The chain is built from TRBV6-6 and TRBJ1-1; D not certain. Germline V gene sequence: CDR1 MNHNY, CDR2 SVGAGI (reference sequence). This CDR3 spans 15 amino acids. V gave up 5 bases and J gave up 1 base, with 14 bases separating them. The CDR3 sequence: CASSASQRQNTEAFF. The CDR3 DNA is TGTGCCAGCAGTGCCTCACAGAGACAGAACACTGAAGCTTTCTTT.